Listed here are 25 T cell receptor beta chains from one sample, sequenced in a study of shared clonotypes between healthy human individuals (dated by TCRdb to about 2020). The library was made by the immunoSEQ multiplex PCR assay. Here the immuneACCESS table is served through TCRdb, limited to in-frame sequences with V and J called. Missing clones are a known gap in these copies; in checked studies unresolved V genes cover under half, and the rest lacks a known reason. In all, the sample holds about a million clones, and roughly 80% of those were seen once. The leading ten clones occupy 0.89% of the sample. The sample consisted of memory CD4+ T cells from PBMCs. The cell subset or site label on this specimen signifies: CD45RA-negative fraction. The receptor source for this set is a man between 18 and 29 years old in good health. Some clones in this sample may be carry-over from other donors' samples.

This clone showed up many times. This sample includes further DNA sequences coding for the same CDR3. The chain couples TRBV15 to TRBJ1-2, with 10 bases matching TRBD1. Germline loops: CDR1 LNHNV, CDR2 YYDKDF (reference sequence). With 0 bases clipped from V and 6 bases from J, the junction kept 4 bases outside the gene matches. There are 15 residues in the CDR3. The CDR3: CATSRDRGQGNGYTF. The CDR3 DNA reads TGTGCCACCAGCAGAGATCGGGGACAGGGGAATGGCTACACCTTC.

The CDR3 region has the DNA TGTGCCAGCAGTTACTCAGGCAGTGTGAACACTGAAGCTTTCTTT. Amino acids: CASSYSGSVNTEAFF. The rearrangement uses TRBV6-6 and TRBJ1-1; D gene ambiguous. The CDR3 is made up of 15 amino acids. Germline CDR1 reads MNHNY; CDR2 reads SVGAGI (reference sequence). Trimming took off 0 bases at V and 0 bases at J, with 8 bases between the two ends.

The V gene is TRBV7-8, the J gene TRBJ1-5, with unresolved D. The CDR3 is 15 amino acids. V gave up 3 bases and J gave up 1 base, with 10 bases separating them. CDR1 is SGHVS and CDR2 is FQNEAQ in the germline V gene. The CDR3 here is CASSFGRLSNQPQHF. Here the CDR3 DNA reads TGTGCCAGCAGCTTCGGACGGCTCAGCAATCAGCCCCAGCATTTT.

This clone occurred a few times. This chain uses TRBV7-9 with TRBJ2-3; 7 nucleotides line up with TRBD2. The ends lost 5 bases at V and 2 bases at J; junction bases unmatched: 7. The CDR3 runs 15 residues. Looked up from germline, CDR1 is SEHNR and CDR2 is FQNEAQ (reference sequence). The CDR3 coding sequence is TGTGCCAGCAGCGCCGCTAGCGGATACACAGATACGCAGTATTTT. Translation gives CASSAASGYTDTQYF.

The chain recombines TRBV19 with TRBJ1-2, with 9 bases lining up with TRBD1. Germline CDR1 is LNHDA and CDR2 is SQIVND (reference sequence). The trim removed 6 bases at V and 3 bases at J, leaving 5 bases unmatched. This CDR3 is 14 amino acids long. The CDR3 sequence is CASSLQGADYGYTF. CDR3 coding DNA: TGTGCCAGTAGCTTACAGGGGGCAGACTATGGCTACACCTTC.

The chain combines TRBV30 with TRBJ1-1; D is perhaps TRBD1 (5 bases). This CDR3 spans 17 amino acids. With 4 bases removed from V and 3 bases from J, the gap between germline ends came to 24 bases. The germline V gene has CDR1 GTSNPN and CDR2 SVGIG (reference sequence). The CDR3 protein is CAWTGGWGMEGDTEAFF. The CDR3 nucleotides read TGTGCCTGGACCGGGGGATGGGGAATGGAAGGGGACACTGAAGCTTTCTTT.

V is TRBV30 and J is TRBJ2-7; D uncertain. Per germline, CDR1 GTSNPN and CDR2 SVGIG (reference sequence). The CDR3 consists of 13 residues. Trimming shortened V by 0 bases and J by 4 bases, and 10 bases separated the two germline ends. In DNA form, the CDR3 reads TGTGCCTGGAGTGTAAAATACCTATACGAGCAGTACTTC. The encoded protein is CAWSVKYLYEQYF.

This sequence joins TRBV12-5 and TRBJ1-2; 9 nucleotides match TRBD1. V trimming: 3 bases; J trimming: 7 bases; junction bases outside the gene matches: 12. The germline CDR1 and CDR2 sequences are LGHNT and FRNRAP. The CDR3 length is 16 residues. CDR3 loop: CASGFFDGQGISGYTF. Written as DNA, the CDR3 is TGTGCTAGTGGTTTTTTTGATGGACAGGGGATCAGTGGCTACACCTTC.

This chain joins TRBV6-6 and TRBJ1-5; 10 bases align to TRBD1. V shed 6 bases and J 0 bases; nucleotides not matched to a gene: 5. The germline V gene has CDR1 MNHNY and CDR2 SVGAGI (reference sequence). The CDR3 is 16 residues long. CDR3 sequence: CASSPRDRGSNQPQHF. CDR3 coding DNA: TGTGCCAGCAGCCCCCGGGACAGGGGTAGCAATCAGCCCCAGCATTTT.

The gene calls are TRBV10-3 and TRBJ2-7; 11 bases line up with TRBD2. The CDR3 covers 16 residues. The V gene's germline CDR1 is ENHRY and CDR2 SYGVKD. The V segment lost 8 bases and the J segment 0 bases; nucleotides outside the gene matches: 9. The CDR3 sequence is CAIGASGRTGSYEQYF. DNA of the CDR3: TGTGCCATCGGGGCTAGCGGGAGGACCGGCTCCTACGAGCAGTACTTC.

V usage is TRBV4-3 and J usage is TRBJ2-2, with TRBD2 as a possible D gene (5 bases). The CDR3 has 15 amino acids. V lost 6 bases and J lost 3, with 14 bases in between. The V gene's germline CDR1 is LGHNA and CDR2 YSLEER. The CDR3, as DNA: TGCGCCAGCAGTTGGACGGCCGGGGACACCGGGGAGCTGTTTTTT. Its translation is CASSWTAGDTGELFF.

V and J are TRBV18 and TRBJ1-3; TRBD1 agrees at 9 bases. The CDR3 loop spans 17 amino acids. Looked up from germline, CDR1 is KGHSH and CDR2 is LQKENI. V lost 2 bases, J lost 0 bases, and 5 bases stayed unmatched. The CDR3 bases are TGTGCCAGCTCACCATTACAGGGGGCCGGCTCTGGAAACACCATATATTTT. Residues: CASSPLQGAGSGNTIYF.

This clone came up many times. Other DNA sequences of this sample code for an identical CDR3. The chain carries TRBV30 and TRBJ1-1; D is uncertain. The CDR3 consists of 15 residues. Germline-derived CDR1 and CDR2 are GTSNPN and SVGIG (reference sequence). V was clipped by 3 bases and J by 5 bases, with 19 bases between them. The chain's CDR3 is CAWRPLGQRATEAFF. As DNA, the CDR3 is TGTGCCTGGAGGCCCCTAGGGCAGAGAGCAACTGAAGCTTTCTTT. The variable domain in full, completed from reference TRBV30 and TRBJ1-1, reads SQTIHQWPATLVQPVGSPLSLECTVEGTSNPNLYWYRQAAGRGLQLLFYSVGIGQISSEVPQNLSASRPQDRQFILSSKKLLLSDSGFYLCAWRPLGQRATEAFFGQGTRLTVV.

This clone was detected many times. The rearrangement links TRBV7-2 to TRBJ1-1; D might be TRBD1 (5 bases). This CDR3 spans 16 amino acids. The V end was cut by 5 bases, the J end by 4 bases, with 20 bases between. Germline lookup yields CDR1 SGHTA and CDR2 FQGNSA. CDR3 region: CASSPGGARRGTEAFF. The CDR3 coding sequence is TGTGCCAGCAGCCCCGGGGGAGCCCGAAGGGGCACTGAAGCTTTCTTT.

Worth noting for this clone: This same CDR3 is encoded by further DNA sequences in the sample. The chain recombines TRBV5-1 with TRBJ1-1; TRBD1 aligns across 8 bases. Germline CDR1 and CDR2: SGHRS and YFSETQ. This CDR3 contains 15 residues. V dropped 0 bases and J dropped 4; count of bases not matched to a gene: 5. As DNA, the CDR3 is TGCGCCAGCAGCTTGGCCCAGGGGGCAGGCACTGAAGCTTTCTTT. This gives the protein CASSLAQGAGTEAFF.

This clone has a single count. This could be a read error, since a much larger clone is one nucleotide away. In the same sample, other DNA sequences code for this CDR3. This rearrangement joins TRBV28 to TRBJ2-5; D uncertain. This CDR3 region has 11 residues. Germline-derived CDR1 and CDR2 are MDHEN and SYDVKM. V gave up 3 bases and J gave up 5 bases, with 4 bases separating them. The CDR3 reads CASSFGETQYF. The CDR3 DNA reads TGTGCCAGCAGTTTCGGTGAGACCCAGTACTTC.

In its sample, this clone was seen many times. This chain links TRBV6-5 with TRBJ2-5; D tentatively reads TRBD1 or TRBD2 (5 bases each). The CDR3 spans 14 residues. Trimming removed 9 bases at V and 5 bases at J, with 19 bases between. Germline V CDR1 and CDR2: MNHEY, SVGAGI. CDR3 coding DNA: TGTGCCAGTCGGGGCCAGCGGTTGTCGGAGACCCAGTACTTC. It yields the protein CASRGQRLSETQYF.

As to this clone: This CDR3 is also generated by other DNA sequences in the sample. This chain uses TRBV19 with TRBJ1-5; D unresolved. The CDR3 sequence is 12 residues long. Germline-derived CDR1 and CDR2 are LNHDA and SQIVND (reference sequence). V was pared by 2 bases and J by 4 bases, with 3 bases between. The CDR3 is CASSIRNQPQHF. DNA of the CDR3: TGTGCCAGTAGTATACGGAATCAGCCCCAGCATTTT.

V gene TRBV27 combines with J gene TRBJ1-5; unclear D gene. The germline V gene encodes CDR1 MNHEY and CDR2 SMNVEV (reference sequence). Deletions cut 5 bases from V and 0 bases from J, with 17 bases between. The length of the CDR3 is 17 residues. CDR3 DNA sequence: TGTGCCAGCAGTCCGTTGATGAGGTGGGATAGCAATCAGCCCCAGCATTTT. It translates to CASSPLMRWDSNQPQHF.

The CDR3 spells CASGIGQLYQPQHF. CDR3 coding DNA: TGTGCCAGTGGGATTGGGCAGCTATATCAGCCCCAGCATTTT. This sequence joins TRBV9 and TRBJ1-5, with D unclear. Trimming left V 8 bases short and J 5 bases short, with 17 bases between. Looked up from germline, CDR1 is SGDLS and CDR2 is YYNGEE. The CDR3 extends over 14 amino acids.

This clone was observed a few times. The genes are TRBV30 and TRBJ1-1; 9 positions match TRBD1. Germline V gene sequence: CDR1 GTSNPN, CDR2 SVGIG (reference sequence). Unmatched junction bases numbered 8, after V lost 3 bases and J lost 0 bases. The CDR3 runs to 16 residues. In nucleotides, the CDR3 is TGTGCCTGGAGCGCAAACAGGGGGCTGATGAACACTGAAGCTTTCTTT. Its protein product is CAWSANRGLMNTEAFF.

There are a few counts of this clone. This same CDR3 is encoded by further DNA sequences in the sample. The rearrangement joins TRBV28 to TRBJ1-2; D uncertain. This CDR3 contains 13 residues. V was cut by 2 bases and J by 2 bases, with 6 bases left in between. Germline V gives CDR1 MDHEN, CDR2 SYDVKM. The CDR3 reads CASSLDGNYGYTF. CDR3 DNA sequence: TGTGCCAGCAGTTTAGATGGGAACTATGGCTACACCTTC.

This clone was detected a few times. V and J are TRBV9 and TRBJ2-1; no clear D gene. CDR3 size: 13 residues. Germline-derived CDR1 and CDR2 are SGDLS and YYNGEE. Trimming stripped 4 bases from V and 13 bases from J, with 18 bases between. The CDR3 here is CASSWTHGTEQFF. CDR3 bases: TGTGCCAGCAGCTGGACCCACGGAACCGAACAGTTCTTC.

The V call is TRBV7-3, the J call TRBJ2-2, with TRBD2 matching over 8 bases. V trimming: 5 bases; J trimming: 6 bases; junction bases outside the gene matches: 11. The CDR3 consists of 16 residues. Germline V gene data show CDR1 as SGHTA and CDR2 as FQGTGA. The CDR3 spells CASSANSGSNSGELFF. DNA for the CDR3: TGTGCCAGCAGCGCAAACAGCGGGAGTAATTCCGGGGAGCTGTTTTTT.

CDR3 amino acids: CSTTGQGGSYEQYF. For the CDR3, the DNA is TGCAGCACGACCGGGCAGGGAGGGTCCTACGAGCAGTACTTC. This chain joins TRBV29-1 and TRBJ2-5; 7 bases align to TRBD2. Near its end, the DNA agrees better with TRBJ2-7, so the J call may be wrong. From germline, CDR1 is SQVTM and CDR2 ANQGSEA. The CDR3 loop spans 14 amino acids.